This TCR beta chain emerged from a study of T cells after yellow fever vaccination (dated by TCRdb to between 2017 and 2020). Notes on the research overall: The SMART-Seq v4 Ultra Low Input RNA kit was used to prepare libraries from fractions with low cell numbers. Blood was collected at multiple timepoints before and after primary and secondary immunization, and bulk PBMC replicates and cell subsets were isolated. Two healthy male donors made up the cohort, one aged 18 to 30 years and the other aged 30 to 40 years. To track T-cell clones before and after primary and booster YFV17D yellow fever vaccination, bulk TCR alpha and beta repertoires were sequenced longitudinally.

TCR cDNA was made using 5'RACE template switching, a step that added a universal primer site and unique molecular identifiers. Priming for cDNA synthesis came from both the TCR alpha and TCR beta constant segments. Library amplification used two PCR steps, and the second PCR step added sample barcodes and sequencing adapters. Sequencing of libraries was performed on Illumina HiSeq 2500 (2x100 bp) or NovaSeq (2x150 bp). Per the authors' processing: Demultiplexing of reads and collapsing into UMI consensus sequences were performed with MIGEC, and V(D)J alignment was carried out with MiXCR. Vaccine-responding clonotypes were identified with edgeR using replicate PBMC samples, with FDR below 0.01 and a log2 fold change above 5 up to day 15 being required. Each bulk clonotype was labeled CD4 or CD8 based on which sequenced repertoire, CD4 or CD8, contained the clonotype at higher abundance. The raw public data were reprocessed by TCRdb itself: fastp quality trimming at Q25, MiXCR clonotype calling, in-frame beta chains only. All rows with the same CDR3 protein become a single entry with the most common DNA and genes. The V and J calls and clone size come from TCRdb's table, not from the authors' own analysis. The sample records 600,000 to 750,000 distinct CDR3 sequences, 10% to 15% of which are singletons. The ten largest clones take up 15% of the sample.

CDR1 and CDR2, looked up from the germline V gene, are SGHTA and FQGNSA. V was cut back by 1 base and J by 4 bases, leaving a gap of 10 bases between them. From the cysteine through the phenylalanine, the CDR3 covers 14 amino acids. The DNA shown is the 42-base CDR3, in frame from base 1. Points the paper makes about the study in general: Compared with the primary T-cell response, the secondary T-cell response was weaker but faster, peaking on day 5 rather than day 15. Because the study included only a couple of donors, the extent to which the findings can be generalized is limited. A small fraction of clonotypes appeared in both the CD4 and CD8 compartments, likely as a result of convergent recombination. After the booster, most of the clones that had expanded following primary vaccination were detected again (almost 98% of CD4 and around 90% of CD8), which suggests that memory was broadly maintained. FACS-sorted repertoires could contain abundant contaminating clonotypes from the bulk population, so computational filtering was required.

A note on this clonotype: What antigen it recognizes has not been identified. Nothing much larger sits one base from this clone, and base qualities are not available.

The treatment or condition label, as the study defines it: live attenuated yellow fever vaccine strain. At each blood-draw timepoint, two biological replicates of bulk PBMCs were obtained. PBMCs were isolated from peripheral blood using a standard Ficoll-Paque protocol. TriZol was used to extract RNA from bulk PBMCs, from CD4 and CD8 fractions, and from dextramer-positive and dextramer-negative fractions. The origin of this receptor is a man aged 25 to 40 who received the YFV17D yellow fever vaccine. The V and J genes are TRBV7-2 and TRBJ2-5; TRBD2 is a possible D gene, resting on 6 matching bases. Sample: PBMCs, taken on the day of the yellow fever booster vaccination. The CDR3 reads CASSLVGTGETQYF. The sequenced DNA: TGTGCCAGCAGCTTAGTAGGGACTGGAGAGACCCAGTACTTC.